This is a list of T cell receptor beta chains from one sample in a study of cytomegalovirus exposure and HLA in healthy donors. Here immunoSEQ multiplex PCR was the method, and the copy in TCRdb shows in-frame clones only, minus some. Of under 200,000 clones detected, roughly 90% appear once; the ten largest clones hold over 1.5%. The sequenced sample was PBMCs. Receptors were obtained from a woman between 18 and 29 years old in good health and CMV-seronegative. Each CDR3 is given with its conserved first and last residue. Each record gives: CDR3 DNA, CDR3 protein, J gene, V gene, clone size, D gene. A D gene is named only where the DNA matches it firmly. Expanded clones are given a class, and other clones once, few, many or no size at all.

TGTGCCAGTTATTGGGGGGGCCCTACTAACACCGGGGAGCTGTTTTTT | CASYWGGPTNTGELFF | TRBJ2-2 | TRBV19 | . | .
TGTGCCAGCAGTAAGGCCGAGGCGGGGAATTCACCCCTCCACTTT | CASSKAEAGNSPLHF | TRBJ1-6 | TRBV2 | . | .
TGTGCCAGCAGCCCCGTCCCCTACGAGCAGTACTTC | CASSPVPYEQYF | TRBJ2-7 | TRBV11-2 | . | .
TGCGCCAGCAGCCAAGCTTACACCGGGAGTTATAGCAATCAGCCCCAGCATTTT | CASSQAYTGSYSNQPQHF | TRBJ1-5 | TRBV4-1 | . | .
TGTGCCAGCAGTTACACTAGGACAGGGGGCGCGGGGGGCTACACCTTC | CASSYTRTGGAGGYTF | TRBJ1-2 | TRBV6-5 | few | TRBD1
TGTGCCAGCTCAACGGAGAACAATCAGCCCCAGCATTTT | CASSTENNQPQHF | TRBJ1-5 | TRBV18 | . | .
TGTGCCAGCAGCTTAAGCGGGTCTTTGAGTGGTCTTGATACGCAGTATTTT | CASSLSGSLSGLDTQYF | TRBJ2-3 | TRBV7-8 | . | .
TGTGCCTGGAGTGGTAGCGGGAGCTCCTACGAGCAGTACTTC | CAWSGSGSSYEQYF | TRBJ2-7 | TRBV30 | . | TRBD2
TGTGCCAGCAGCTTAGCAGCGGGGGGGGCGGAGACCCAGTACTTC | CASSLAAGGAETQYF | TRBJ2-5 | TRBV7-2 | . | TRBD2
TGTGCCAGCAGCCCAGCGGGAGGGCCCTACGAGCAGTACTTC | CASSPAGGPYEQYF | TRBJ2-7 | TRBV7-2 | . | TRBD2
TGTGCCAGCAGTACAGGGGTTGACACTGAAGCTTTCTTT | CASSTGVDTEAFF | TRBJ1-1 | TRBV11-3 | . | TRBD1
TGTGCCAGCAGAGAGAGGGTGATTAACTATGGCTACACCTTC | CASRERVINYGYTF | TRBJ1-2 | TRBV6-6 | . | .
TGTGCCAGCTCACCCCGACAGCAAGAGACCCAGTACTTC | CASSPRQQETQYF | TRBJ2-5 | TRBV18 | . | .
TGCGCCAGCAGCTTGGTGGCCGGGAGGGTAAGGGCAGAGACCCAGTACTTC | CASSLVAGRVRAETQYF | TRBJ2-5 | TRBV5-1 | . | TRBD2
TGTGCCAGCAGGGCGGAAGGGGAAGAGACCCAGTACTTC | CASRAEGEETQYF | TRBJ2-5 | TRBV2 | . | .
TGTGCCAGCAGCAAAGTCCCCAGTTATGGCTACACCTTC | CASSKVPSYGYTF | TRBJ1-2 | TRBV6-1 | . | .
TGTGCCAGTAGTGGCCCCCGGACAGGGGGATCTATCGGTCAGCCCCAGCATTTT | CASSGPRTGGSIGQPQHF | TRBJ1-5 | TRBV19 | . | TRBD1
TGTGCCAGCAGTTCAGGAATCAGCGAGCAGTACTTC | CASSSGISEQYF | TRBJ2-7 | TRBV6-5 | once | .
TGTGCCAGCAGCGTAGGTTTGGAGGGACAGCCATCGAGCTACGAGCAGTACTTC | CASSVGLEGQPSSYEQYF | TRBJ2-7 | TRBV9 | . | .
TGTGCCATCATGGGCCAGGGGACAGGGCCAGGAGTAGATACGCAGTATTTT | CAIMGQGTGPGVDTQYF | TRBJ2-3 | TRBV10-3 | . | TRBD1
TGTGCCAGCAGTTTCTTTTCACCGGGAAATCAGCCCCAGCATTTT | CASSFFSPGNQPQHF | TRBJ1-5 | TRBV28 | . | .
TGTGCCAGCAGCATGGGACAGACCTACGAGCAGTACTTC | CASSMGQTYEQYF | TRBJ2-7 | TRBV5-4 | . | TRBD1
TGTGCCAGCAGCTTACTAATGGGCACCGGGGAGCTGTTTTTT | CASSLLMGTGELFF | TRBJ2-2 | TRBV4-2 | . | .
TGTGCCTGGAGTAGTGGAGGGGGCGATGGCTACACCTTC | CAWSSGGGDGYTF | TRBJ1-2 | TRBV30 | . | TRBD1
TGTGCCTGGAGTGGATTTCTCGGCGGGAGCCAGGTCGAGCAGTACTTC | CAWSGFLGGSQVEQYF | TRBJ2-7 | TRBV30 | . | TRBD2
TGTGCCTGGAGTGAGAGTGGGACTAGCGTTTCGGGCCTAGCCAAAAACATTCAGTACTTC | CAWSESGTSVSGLAKNIQYF | TRBJ2-4 | TRBV30 | . | TRBD2
TGTGCCAGCATGGCGGGAGGGGGTGGCTACAATGAGCAGTTCTTC | CASMAGGGGYNEQFF | TRBJ2-1 | TRBV28 | . | TRBD2
TGCGCCAGCAGCCAAGATGGTCCGGGGGTCCCTATGAACACTGAAGCTTTCTTT | CASSQDGPGVPMNTEAFF | TRBJ1-1 | TRBV4-1 | . | .
TGTGCTACCCCGCGGGGGGGGCTACTCTACAATGAGCAGTTCTTC | CATPRGGLLYNEQFF | TRBJ2-1 | TRBV6-1 | . | TRBD2
TGTGCCAGCCCCGGGACAGGTCAGTACGAGCAGTACTTC | CASPGTGQYEQYF | TRBJ2-7 | TRBV21-1 | . | .
TGTGCCAGCAGTCCCCCACAGGGTTTTGCTGGAAACACCATATATTTT | CASSPPQGFAGNTIYF | TRBJ1-3 | TRBV28 | . | .
TGCGCCAGCAGCTTGTGGCGGGGAAATGAGCAGTTCTTC | CASSLWRGNEQFF | TRBJ2-1 | TRBV5-1 | . | .
TGTGCCAGCAGTTACTGGGGAGCAGGATCCTACGAGCAGTACTTC | CASSYWGAGSYEQYF | TRBJ2-7 | TRBV6-6 | . | .
TGTGCCAGCAGCCCGGGACTAGCGGAGGAGTACGAGCAGTACTTC | CASSPGLAEEYEQYF | TRBJ2-7 | TRBV5-4 | few | TRBD2
TGTGCCAGCAGCGGTAGTAATTACAATGAGCAGTTCTTC | CASSGSNYNEQFF | TRBJ2-1 | TRBV9 | . | .
TGTGCCAGCAGCTTGGAGGACAGGGGCGATGAAGAGACCCAGTACTTC | CASSLEDRGDEETQYF | TRBJ2-5 | TRBV7-9 | . | TRBD1
TGTGCCAGCAGCTTAGGGCGGGTCGGGCAGCCCCAGCATTTT | CASSLGRVGQPQHF | TRBJ1-5 | TRBV7-8 | . | .
TGTGCCAGCAGCTTCCTAGCAGGGGGGCAGTTCTTC | CASSFLAGGQFF | TRBJ2-1 | TRBV7-2 | . | TRBD1
TGTGCCAGCAGCTTCCGACAGGGCCAGAGTCGGGGCACTGAAGCTTTCTTT | CASSFRQGQSRGTEAFF | TRBJ1-1 | TRBV7-9 | . | TRBD1
TGTGCCAGCAGCTTCCTACTGGGGGGGGTGGAAGCTTTCTTT | CASSFLLGGVEAFF | TRBJ1-1 | TRBV7-2 | . | .
TGTGCCAGCAGCTTGGGAGCCACTGAAGCTTTCTTT | CASSLGATEAFF | TRBJ1-1 | TRBV5-6 | few | .
TGTGCCAGCAGTGGCCACCCCGGGACAGGGGAGGAGACCCAGTACTTC | CASSGHPGTGEETQYF | TRBJ2-5 | TRBV28 | . | TRBD1
TGTGCCAGCAGCCCTCATGACACCAATCAGCCCCAGCATTTT | CASSPHDTNQPQHF | TRBJ1-5 | TRBV7-2 | . | .
TGTGCCAGCAGTTACTCGGCAGGGACTACATCCGGCTACACCTTC | CASSYSAGTTSGYTF | TRBJ1-2 | TRBV6-6 | . | .
TGTGCCAGCAGTGGGTCAATCGTGATACGGGGGAACGAGCAGTACTTC | CASSGSIVIRGNEQYF | TRBJ2-7 | TRBV25-1 | . | .
TGTGCCAGCAGCTATCAAACCGGGACTGCGCGGTATTTT | CASSYQTGTARYF | TRBJ2-3 | TRBV5-6 | . | .
TGTGCCAGCAGCTTATCGAGTGCGGTAGCGGGTATCTACGAGCAGTACTTC | CASSLSSAVAGIYEQYF | TRBJ2-7 | TRBV13 | . | TRBD2
TGTGCCAGCAGCCAGGGGCAGGGAAGCAATCAGCCCCAGCATTTT | CASSQGQGSNQPQHF | TRBJ1-5 | TRBV7-9 | . | .
TGTGCCAGCAGTGATAGTCTAATCGGTTTCTTC | CASSDSLIGFF | TRBJ2-1 | TRBV6-4 | . | .
TGTGCCAGCAGCCAAGTAGGAGGGGATTACAATTCACCCCTCCACTTT | CASSQVGGDYNSPLHF | TRBJ1-6 | TRBV14 | . | .
TGCGCCAGCACCTTTGGGGACAGGGGGCCCGAAAAACTGTTTTTT | CASTFGDRGPEKLFF | TRBJ1-4 | TRBV5-1 | . | TRBD1
TGTGCCAGCAGCTCCGGGGGGGTCGGGAACACTGAAGCTTTCTTT | CASSSGGVGNTEAFF | TRBJ1-1 | TRBV28 | . | .
TGCGCCAGCAGTAGAGGGACAGGGTGGGAGGAAGCTTTCTTT | CASSRGTGWEEAFF | TRBJ1-1 | TRBV10-2 | . | TRBD1
TGTGCCAGCAGTTACTTAAACGACAGGGGCTATGGCTACACCTTC | CASSYLNDRGYGYTF | TRBJ1-2 | TRBV6-5 | . | TRBD1
TGTGCCAGAGGACTGCAAGAGACCCAGTACTTC | CARGLQETQYF | TRBJ2-5 | TRBV2 | . | .
TGTGCCAGCAGCGGGACTCAATACAATGAGCAGTTCTTC | CASSGTQYNEQFF | TRBJ2-1 | TRBV7-9 | . | .
TGTGCCAGCAGTGAGGGGGCGGCGGGGGAAAAACTGTTTTTT | CASSEGAAGEKLFF | TRBJ1-4 | TRBV27 | . | TRBD1